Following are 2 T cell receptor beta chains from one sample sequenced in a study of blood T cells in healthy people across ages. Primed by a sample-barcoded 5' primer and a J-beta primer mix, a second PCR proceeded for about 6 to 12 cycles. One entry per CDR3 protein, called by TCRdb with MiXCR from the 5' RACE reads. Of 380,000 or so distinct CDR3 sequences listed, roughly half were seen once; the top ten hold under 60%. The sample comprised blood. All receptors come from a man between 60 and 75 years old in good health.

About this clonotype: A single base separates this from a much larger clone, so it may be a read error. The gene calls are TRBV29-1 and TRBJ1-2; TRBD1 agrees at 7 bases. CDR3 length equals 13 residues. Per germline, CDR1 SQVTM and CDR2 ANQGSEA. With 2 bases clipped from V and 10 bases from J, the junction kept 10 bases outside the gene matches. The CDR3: CSVEPGGRGDYTF. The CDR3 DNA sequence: TGCAGCGTTGAACCAGGGGGGAGGGGTGACTACACCTTC.

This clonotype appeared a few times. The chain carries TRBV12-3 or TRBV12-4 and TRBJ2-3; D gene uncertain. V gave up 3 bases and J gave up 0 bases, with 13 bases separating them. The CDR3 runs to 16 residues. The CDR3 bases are TGTGCCAGCAGTTTTGGCCGCTCCATTAGCACAGATACGCAGTATTTT. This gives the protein CASSFGRSISTDTQYF.